This TCR beta chain is drawn from a study of regulatory T cells in long-lasting Graves disease. Regarding the study as a whole: Possibly, too few samples lowered accuracy.

According to the study, TCR beta libraries were built with iRepertoire HTBI primers and CDR3-region Arm-PCR. TCRdb used MiXCR to reprocess the multiplex PCR reads, holding one entry per CDR3 protein. The sample has approximately 470,000 distinct CDR3 sequences, roughly 17% seen once; the top ten hold 12%. As to this clonotype: No antigen is known for it.

CDR3 length: 16 amino acids. Trimming took 1 base from V and 1 from J; bases not matched to a gene: 4. The germline V gene has CDR1 MGHRA and CDR2 YSYEKL. Time point of the sample: newly diagnosed GD, antithyroid drugs for less than 3 months. Extracted PBMC RNA gave rise to the TCR library. The sample also formed part of further work on T cells in Graves' hyperthyroidism and ophthalmopathy.

The rearrangement joins TRBV4-1 to TRBJ2-7; the match to TRBD1 covers 10 bases. This clonotype was sampled from a man aged 40-49 years with Graves disease. The sequencing here drew on peripheral blood mononuclear cells (PBMCs), taken at new diagnosis, from a patient treated with antithyroid drugs. CDR3 DNA sequence: TGCGCCAGCAGCCAAGCCCCGGGACAGGGGTCCTACGAGCAGTACTTC. As protein: CASSQAPGQGSYEQYF.